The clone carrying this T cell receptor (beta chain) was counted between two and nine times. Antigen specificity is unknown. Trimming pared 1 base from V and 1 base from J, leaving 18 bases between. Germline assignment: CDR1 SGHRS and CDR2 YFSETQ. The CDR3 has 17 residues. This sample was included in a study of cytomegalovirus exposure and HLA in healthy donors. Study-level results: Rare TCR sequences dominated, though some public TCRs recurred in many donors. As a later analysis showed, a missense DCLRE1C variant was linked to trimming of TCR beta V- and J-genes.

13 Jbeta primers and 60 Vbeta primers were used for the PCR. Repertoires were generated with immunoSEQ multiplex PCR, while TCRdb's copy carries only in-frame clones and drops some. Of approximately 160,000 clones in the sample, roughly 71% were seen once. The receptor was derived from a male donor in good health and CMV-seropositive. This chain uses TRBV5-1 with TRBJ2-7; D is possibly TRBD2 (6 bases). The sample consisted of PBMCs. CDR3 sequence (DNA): TGCGCCAGCAGCTTGATGGCGGGACGGCCAACTTCCTACGAGCAGTACTTC. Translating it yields CASSLMAGRPTSYEQYF.